Presented here are 32 T cell receptor beta chains from one specimen sequenced in a study of T-cell memory formation after mild COVID-19. TCRdb independently ran MiXCR on the 5' RACE reads; one entry per CDR3 protein. The sample includes 250,000 to 350,000 distinct CDR3 sequences, 15% to 20% of them seen just once. The material sequenced was PBMCs or a T cell subset sorted from them (not recorded which). The receptors stem from a man younger than 35 who had mild COVID-19 (a few samples of this study predate the infection). Cell type and time point are not known.

V gene TRBV29-1 combines with J gene TRBJ1-1, with D uncertain. The CDR3 has 13 residues. V lost 1 base, J lost 7 bases, and 13 bases lay in between. Germline CDR1 and CDR2: SQVTM and ANQGSEA. As DNA, the CDR3 is TGCAGCGTTGAAGGGGGTCGTGGCCGTGAAGCTTTCTTT. Amino acid sequence: CSVEGGRGREAFF.

V is TRBV7-2 and J is TRBJ1-4, with D perhaps matching TRBD1 (5 bases). The germline gives CDR1 SGHTA, CDR2 FQGNSA. CDR3 size: 15 residues. V shed 5 bases and J shed 5 bases, with 15 bases lying between them. The CDR3 DNA reads as TGTGCCAGCAGCCCCGTTGGGGGTGGGAATGAAAAACTGTTTTTT. Its protein is CASSPVGGGNEKLFF.

This clonotype was picked up many times. This sequence joins TRBV5-5 and TRBJ2-3; D is unclear. Looked up from germline, CDR1 is SGHKS and CDR2 is YYEKEE (reference sequence). V was clipped by 0 bases and J by 5 bases, with 4 bases between them. This CDR3 spans 12 amino acids. CDR3 region: CASSLARDTQYF. CDR3 bases: TGTGCCAGCAGCTTGGCCAGAGATACGCAGTATTTT. The full variable domain, with the rest looked up from reference TRBV5-5 and TRBJ2-3, is DAGVTQSPTHLIKTRGQQVTLRCSPISGHKSVSWYQQVLGQGPQFIFQYYEKEERGRGNFPDRFSARQFPNYSSELNVNALLLGDSALYLCASSLARDTQYFGPGTRLTVL.

This clonotype was seen many times. J is TRBJ2-1 and V is TRBV2; D remains unclear. Germline V gives CDR1 SNHLY, CDR2 FYNNEI. The CDR3 is 15 residues long. The V and J ends lost 7 bases and 4 bases respectively, with 17 bases between them. As DNA, the CDR3 is TGTGCCAGCACCCCGTTTAAAGGAACGTACAATGAGCAGTTCTTC. It yields the protein CASTPFKGTYNEQFF.

This clonotype was observed many times. V is TRBV5-1 and J is TRBJ2-1; TRBD1 matches 8 bases. This CDR3 contains 14 residues. Germline assignment: CDR1 SGHRS and CDR2 YFSETQ. V was clipped by 0 bases and J by 9 bases; unmatched bases: 5. CDR3 residues: CASSLVGQDGEQFF. The CDR3 coding sequence is TGCGCCAGCAGCTTGGTGGGACAGGACGGTGAGCAGTTCTTC.

The CDR3 nucleotides read TGTGCCAGCAGCTTAGATGGGGGTCACCGAGGTACTGAAGCTTTCTTT. This encodes CASSLDGGHRGTEAFF. The rearrangement links TRBV7-2 to TRBJ1-1; D might be TRBD1 (5 bases). Germline CDR1 reads SGHTA; CDR2 reads FQGNSA. V was cut by 1 base and J by 5 bases, with 17 bases left in between. The CDR3 runs 16 residues.

V is TRBV29-1 and J is TRBJ1-4; possibly TRBD1 for D (6 bases). There are 16 residues in the CDR3. CDR1 is SQVTM, CDR2 ANQGSEA, per germline. V was cut by 4 bases and J by 3 bases, with 18 bases left in between. The CDR3 DNA sequence: TGCAGCGTTGTAGTCGGGGGCGAGGGACCTAATGAAAAACTGTTTTTT. It is translated as CSVVVGGEGPNEKLFF. Full variable domain (missing parts from reference TRBV29-1 and TRBJ1-4): SAVISQKPSRDICQRGTSLTIQCQVDSQVTMMFWYRQQPGQSLTLIATANQGSEATYESGFVIDKFPISRPNLTFSTLTVSNMSPEDSSIYLCSVVVGGEGPNEKLFFGSGTQLSVL.

This clonotype occurred a few times. The chain combines TRBV14 with TRBJ2-6; 8 bases are a match to TRBD2. Germline-derived CDR1 and CDR2 are SGHDN and FVKESK. With 1 base clipped from V and 0 bases from J, the junction kept 11 bases outside the gene matches. This CDR3 is 20 amino acids long. The CDR3 DNA reads TGTGCCAGCAGCCAAGGCCAGGGACTAGGTGCGAACTCTGGGGCCAACGTCCTGACTTTC. Its protein product is CASSQGQGLGANSGANVLTF.

This clonotype showed up just a few times. The chain is built from TRBV24-1 and TRBJ2-3; weak D call: TRBD2 (6 bases). The CDR3 is 15 amino acids. The germline V gene encodes CDR1 KGHDR and CDR2 SFDVKD. V lost 5 bases, J lost 2 bases, and 13 bases lay in between. The CDR3 region is CATSVSGGSTDTQYF. For the CDR3, the DNA is TGTGCCACCAGTGTTTCCGGGGGATCCACAGATACGCAGTATTTT.

There are a few counts of this clonotype. The gene calls are TRBV7-2 and TRBJ2-7; 7 bases fit TRBD1. V lost 8 bases and J lost 5; bases outside the gene matches: 9. The germline V gene encodes CDR1 SGHTA and CDR2 FQGNSA. This CDR3 region has 13 residues. The CDR3 coding sequence is TGTGCCAGCGGTCTTGACAGGGACGACGAGCAGTACTTC. Translated: CASGLDRDDEQYF.

The V gene is TRBV10-3, the J gene TRBJ2-5; D assignment may be TRBD1 or TRBD2 (6 bases each). The CDR3 is made up of 14 amino acids. Germline lookup yields CDR1 ENHRY and CDR2 SYGVKD. V lost 2 bases and J lost 5, with 12 bases in between. For the CDR3, the DNA is TGTGCCATCAGTGAGCCTACAGGGAGGGAGACCCAGTACTTC. It codes for CAISEPTGRETQYF.

This clonotype was found a few times. This chain links TRBV12-3 or TRBV12-4 with TRBJ2-3; TRBD1 agrees at 7 bases. With V trimmed by 5 bases and J by 4 bases, 6 bases remained unmatched. The CDR3 sequence is 14 residues long. The CDR3 reads CASSRTGAPDTQYF. DNA for the CDR3: TGTGCCAGCAGTCGAACAGGGGCCCCAGATACGCAGTATTTT.

This clonotype was seen a few times. The chain links TRBV19 to TRBJ1-3; TRBD1 agrees at 10 bases. J gave up 8 bases and V 5 bases, and 6 bases lay outside the gene matches. Germline CDR1 reads LNHDA; CDR2 reads SQIVND (reference sequence). The CDR3 extends over 14 amino acids. The CDR3 nucleotides read TGTGCCAGTAGTCCCCGGGACAGGGGATACACCATATATTTT. Translation gives CASSPRDRGYTIYF.

The genes are TRBV20-1 and TRBJ1-5; D might be TRBD1 (6 bases). This CDR3 region has 15 residues. The V and J ends lost 0 bases and 7 bases respectively, with 16 bases between them. Per the germline V gene, CDR1 is DFQATT and CDR2 is SNEGSKA (reference sequence). CDR3 protein: CSARDITGKGQPQHF. For the CDR3, the DNA is TGCAGTGCTAGAGATATCACAGGGAAGGGACAGCCCCAGCATTTT.

Only a few counts were recorded for this clonotype. The chain has TRBV4-1 and TRBJ1-2, with D perhaps TRBD1 (6 bases). From germline, CDR1 is MGHRA and CDR2 YSYEKL. This CDR3 is built from 14 residues. Between the trimmed V and J ends, which lost 4 bases and 10 bases, there was a span of 19 bases. CDR3 nucleotide sequence: TGCGCCAGCAGCCCGAGGACAGCGTCGATGGACTACACCTTC. Protein product: CASSPRTASMDYTF.

This clonotype was seen repeatedly, ten times or more. This chain links TRBV7-8 with TRBJ2-1, with TRBD1 identical over 11 bases. The CDR3 contains 16 residues. Trimming cost V 2 bases and J 5 bases; bases outside gene matches: 5. CDR1 and CDR2 from the germline V gene are SGHVS and FQNEAQ. CDR3 sequence reads: CASSLQGTGGNNEQFF. The CDR3 nucleotides read TGTGCCAGCAGCTTACAAGGGACAGGGGGTAACAATGAGCAGTTCTTC.

This clonotype turned up a few times. J is TRBJ2-7 and V is TRBV6-6; D ambiguous. V lost 5 bases and J 7 bases, leaving 9 bases between the germline ends. The germline V gene encodes CDR1 MNHNY and CDR2 SVGAGI (reference sequence). This CDR3 is 11 amino acids long. In DNA form, the CDR3 reads TGTGCCAGCAGTCCCCTTAAGGAGCAGTACTTC. It translates to CASSPLKEQYF.

The chain carries TRBV2 and TRBJ2-4; tentatively, D is TRBD2 (5 bases). There are 13 residues in the CDR3. Per germline, CDR1 SNHLY and CDR2 FYNNEI. V was clipped by 7 bases and J by 6 bases, with 13 bases between them. CDR3 coding DNA: TGTGCCAGCACCCCGGAACGGGGAAACATTCAGTACTTC. Its protein product is CASTPERGNIQYF.

The CDR3, as DNA: TGTGCCACCAGTGATCGACAGGGTTTGGGAGAGACCCAGTACTTC. Translating gives CATSDRQGLGETQYF. The chain is built from TRBV24-1 and TRBJ2-5; TRBD1 matches at 7 bases. The germline V gene encodes CDR1 KGHDR and CDR2 SFDVKD. Trimming cost V 3 bases and J 4 bases; bases outside gene matches: 7. The CDR3 has 15 amino acids.

This chain uses TRBV9 with TRBJ2-7; D call uncertain. V dropped 4 bases and J dropped 2 bases, with 13 bases sitting between them. The CDR3 length is 14 residues. Germline V gene lookup returns CDR1 SGDLS and CDR2 YYNGEE. The CDR3 DNA sequence: TGTGCCAGCAGCCCTCGACCGGTTGCCTACGAGCAGTACTTC. Translated, it gives CASSPRPVAYEQYF.

V gene TRBV6-2 or TRBV6-3 combines with J gene TRBJ1-1, with 7 bases fitting TRBD1. The J segment lost 8 bases and the V segment lost 7 bases, leaving 4 bases of the junction unmatched. The CDR3 is made up of 11 amino acids. Per germline, CDR1 MNHEY and CDR2 SVGEGT. CDR3 region: CASNRGYEAFF. CDR3 DNA sequence: TGTGCCAGCAACAGGGGTTACGAAGCTTTCTTT.

Only a few counts were recorded for this clonotype. The J gene is TRBJ1-6, the V gene TRBV7-9; D might be TRBD1 (5 bases). Germline lookup yields CDR1 SEHNR and CDR2 FQNEAQ (reference sequence). Trimming stripped 5 bases from V and 7 bases from J, with 12 bases between. The CDR3 spans 14 residues. The CDR3: CASSVGPGNSPLHF. CDR3 DNA: TGTGCCAGCAGCGTGGGACCGGGGAATTCACCCCTCCACTTT.

This clonotype was seen a few times. This chain links TRBV7-2 with TRBJ2-5; D is uncertain. The CDR3 spans 12 residues. Germline lookup yields CDR1 SGHTA and CDR2 FQGNSA. V lost 5 bases and J 4 bases, leaving 8 bases between the germline ends. The CDR3 DNA sequence: TGTGCCAGCAGCCTCTATTCAGAGACCCAGTACTTC. It is translated as CASSLYSETQYF.

This clonotype turned up a few times. V usage is TRBV28 and J usage is TRBJ2-7; 9 nucleotides match TRBD1. Germline V gives CDR1 MDHEN, CDR2 SYDVKM. V dropped 6 bases and J dropped 4; count of bases not matched to a gene: 4. The CDR3 spans 13 residues. Written as DNA, the CDR3 is TGTGCCAGCAGGGGACAGGGTAATTACGAGCAGTACTTC. This translates into CASRGQGNYEQYF.

This chain joins TRBV18 and TRBJ2-5; 13 nucleotides match TRBD2. J gave up 1 base and V 4 bases, and 0 bases lay outside the gene matches. This CDR3 is built from 15 residues. Germline CDR1 KGHSH, CDR2 LQKENI. The CDR3 spells CASSRLAGGQETQYF. The CDR3 bases are TGTGCCAGCTCACGACTAGCGGGGGGCCAAGAGACCCAGTACTTC.

The gene calls are TRBV20-1 and TRBJ2-7; TRBD2 might be the D (7 bases). This CDR3 spans 14 amino acids. With 3 bases removed from V and 6 bases from J, the gap between germline ends came to 18 bases. Germline V gives CDR1 DFQATT, CDR2 SNEGSKA (reference sequence). The DNA of the CDR3 is TGCAGTGCTAGCTCGTGGGGGGGGCGGTTCGAGCAGTACTTC. Its protein is CSASSWGGRFEQYF.

The CDR3 region is CASSPIPNGNQPQHF. The CDR3 bases are TGCGCCAGCAGCCCTATCCCCAACGGTAATCAGCCCCAGCATTTT. The genes are TRBV4-1 and TRBJ1-5; D gene unclear. Trimming shortened V by 4 bases and J by 4 bases, and 14 bases separated the two germline ends. This CDR3 comprises 15 residues. Germline assignment: CDR1 MGHRA and CDR2 YSYEKL.

This clonotype was counted ten times or more. The chain employs TRBV27 and TRBJ2-3; a weak D match, TRBD1 (6 bases). Germline V CDR1 and CDR2: MNHEY, SMNVEV (reference sequence). The CDR3 contains 15 residues. The V and J ends lost 3 bases and 0 bases respectively, with 10 bases between them. In nucleotides, the CDR3 is TGTGCCAGCAGTTTGCAGGGGTACAGCACAGATACGCAGTATTTT. This gives the protein CASSLQGYSTDTQYF.

This chain connects TRBV7-3 to TRBJ2-6; no reliable D call. CDR1 is SGHTA, CDR2 FQGTGA, per germline. This CDR3 spans 16 amino acids. The V and J ends lost 4 bases and 0 bases respectively, with 10 bases between them. The CDR3 bases are TGTGCCAGCAGCTCCATGGTCGGCTCTGGGGCCAACGTCCTGACTTTC. The encoded protein is CASSSMVGSGANVLTF. Combining the CDR3 with reference TRBV7-3 and TRBJ2-6 gives the whole variable domain GAGVSQTPSNKVTEKGKYVELRCDPISGHTALYWYRQSLGQGPEFLIYFQGTGAADDSGLPNDRFFAVRPEGSVSTLKIQRTERGDSAVYLCASSSMVGSGANVLTFGAGSRLTVL.

This clonotype was counted between two and nine times. The V gene is TRBV28, the J gene TRBJ2-5; 7 nucleotides match TRBD2. Germline lookup yields CDR1 MDHEN and CDR2 SYDVKM. This CDR3 has 15 residues. J was trimmed by 2 bases and V by 4 bases; bases with no gene match: 7. The chain's CDR3 is CASSSLNGGQETQYF. In DNA form, the CDR3 reads TGTGCCAGCAGTTCCCTAAACGGGGGGCAAGAGACCCAGTACTTC.

This clonotype occurred many times. The chain couples TRBV5-1 to TRBJ2-5, with D perhaps TRBD1 (6 bases). The CDR3 runs 15 residues. V was trimmed by 2 bases and J by 4 bases, leaving 15 bases between them. Germline values: CDR1 SGHRS, CDR2 YFSETQ. Here the CDR3 reads CASSLQGLSRETQYF. The CDR3 DNA sequence: TGCGCCAGCAGCTTACAGGGCCTTAGTAGAGAGACCCAGTACTTC.

This chain's CDR3 is CASSPGDRMTDEQYF. DNA for the CDR3: TGTGCCAGCAGCCCCGGGGACAGGATGACTGATGAGCAGTACTTC. The chain carries TRBV7-9 and TRBJ2-7, with 8 positions matching TRBD1. This CDR3 is 15 amino acids long. Germline CDR1 reads SEHNR; CDR2 reads FQNEAQ (reference sequence). V lost 5 bases to trimming and J lost 7 bases; unmatched junction nucleotides: 13.